These 24 T cell receptor beta chains share one sample of origin, sequenced in a study of blood T cell repertoires in COVID-19. Profiling relied on immunoSEQ multiplex PCR, and the TCRdb table lists in-frame clones only, not all of them. The table lists 200,000 to 250,000 clones, around 85% of them singletons. The sequencing sample was made of peripheral blood. The receptors were gathered from a human donor in a cohort sampled during active COVID-19.

This chain uses TRBV5-1 with TRBJ2-3; 9 bases align to TRBD2. Germline V gene lookup returns CDR1 SGHRS and CDR2 YFSETQ. Germline trimming cut 0 bases from V and 0 bases from J; bases unmatched to any gene: 2. This CDR3 is built from 16 residues. The CDR3 sequence is CASSLERGASTDTQYF. The CDR3 region has the DNA TGCGCCAGCAGCTTGGAGCGGGGGGCGAGCACAGATACGCAGTATTTT.

The chain combines TRBV9 with TRBJ2-2, with 11 bases matching TRBD2. CDR1 and CDR2 (germline): SGDLS, YYNGEE. V gave up 5 bases and J gave up 5 bases; unmatched junction bases: 5. The CDR3 runs to 15 residues. Here the CDR3 reads CASRGTSGFTGELFF. The CDR3 DNA reads TGTGCCAGCAGGGGGACTAGCGGTTTTACCGGGGAGCTGTTTTTT.

V gene TRBV5-1 combines with J gene TRBJ1-2; tentatively, D is TRBD1 (5 bases). Trimming left V 4 bases short and J 8 bases short, with 12 bases between. CDR1 is SGHRS, CDR2 YFSETQ, per germline. This CDR3 region has 12 residues. Here the CDR3 reads CASSTGGGGYTF. CDR3 sequence (DNA): TGCGCCAGCAGCACCGGCGGGGGGGGCTACACCTTC.

The rearrangement joins TRBV28 to TRBJ2-3, with no clear D. This CDR3 contains 12 residues. CDR1 and CDR2 from the germline V gene are MDHEN and SYDVKM. Trimming left V 6 bases short and J 6 bases short, with 10 bases between. CDR3 amino acids: CASSDLWDTQYF. DNA for the CDR3: TGTGCCAGCAGCGACTTATGGGATACGCAGTATTTT. Full variable domain (missing parts from reference TRBV28 and TRBJ2-3): DVKVTQSSRYLVKRTGEKVFLECVQDMDHENMFWYRQDPGLGLRLIYFSYDVKMKEKGDIPEGYSVSREKKERFSLILESASTNQTSMYLCASSDLWDTQYFGPGTRLTVL.

The chain uses TRBV5-4 and TRBJ2-5; 9 nucleotides line up with TRBD1. The CDR3 sequence is 14 residues long. Trimming at V came to 5 bases and at J to 4 bases, leaving 6 bases not matched to a gene. Germline CDR1 and CDR2: SGHNT and YYREEE (reference sequence). In DNA, the CDR3 is TGTGCCAGCAGATCTCCGGGACAGGGAGAGACCCAGTACTTC. Translation: CASRSPGQGETQYF. Full variable domain (rest looked up from reference TRBV5-4 and TRBJ2-5): ETGVTQSPTHLIKTRGQQVTLRCSSQSGHNTVSWYQQALGQGPQFIFQYYREEENGRGNFPPRFSGLQFPNYSSELNVNALELDDSALYLCASRSPGQGETQYFGPGTRLLVL.

The CDR3 loop reads CASSRGTIYEQYF. The CDR3 DNA follows: TGTGCCAGCAGTAGAGGGACAATCTACGAGCAGTACTTC. The chain has TRBV28 and TRBJ2-7; weak D call: TRBD1 (6 bases). Trimming took off 5 bases at V and 3 bases at J, with 11 bases between the two ends. Germline CDR1 is MDHEN and CDR2 is SYDVKM. This CDR3 comprises 13 residues.

The chain couples TRBV19 to TRBJ1-1, with 9 bases lining up with TRBD1. The CDR3 extends over 14 amino acids. Germline-derived CDR1 and CDR2 are LNHDA and SQIVND (reference sequence). With V trimmed by 7 bases and J by 5 bases, 8 bases remained unmatched. The CDR3 reads CASTRTGVGTEAFF. As DNA, the CDR3 is TGTGCCAGTACCCGGACAGGGGTCGGAACTGAAGCTTTCTTT. The full variable domain, in which reference TRBV19 and TRBJ1-1 provide the parts outside the CDR3, is DGGITQSPKYLFRKEGQNVTLSCEQNLNHDAMYWYRQDPGQGLRLIYYSQIVNDFQKGDIAEGYSVSREKKESFPLTVTSAQKNPTAFYLCASTRTGVGTEAFFGQGTRLTVV.

This chain joins TRBV14 and TRBJ1-2; 8 bases line up with TRBD1. With 5 bases clipped from V and 7 bases from J, the junction kept 6 bases outside the gene matches. This CDR3 comprises 13 residues. From germline, CDR1 is SGHDN and CDR2 FVKESK. The CDR3 nucleotides read TGTGCCAGCAGCTCGGACAGGGCCCTTGGCTACACCTTC. The encoded protein is CASSSDRALGYTF.

The chain is built from TRBV27 and TRBJ1-1; a possible D gene is TRBD1 (6 bases). The V end lost 8 bases, the J end lost 6 bases, and 13 bases lay between the germline ends. CDR3 length: 12 amino acids. Germline V lookup: CDR1 MNHEY, CDR2 SMNVEV (reference sequence). DNA of the CDR3: TGTGCCAGCCCCGACACAGGGTCTGAAGCTTTCTTT. This gives the protein CASPDTGSEAFF.

This chain connects TRBV5-6 to TRBJ2-7; the D gene is possibly TRBD2 (7 bases). V was trimmed by 4 bases and J by 4 bases, leaving 15 bases between them. The CDR3 runs 14 residues. Germline CDR1 and CDR2: SGHDT and YYEEEE. The CDR3 nucleotides are TGTGCCAGCAGCACCGGGGGGCGGGGGTACGAGCAGTACTTC. This codes for CASSTGGRGYEQYF. Full variable domain (outside the CDR3, taken from reference TRBV5-6 and TRBJ2-7): DAGVTQSPTHLIKTRGQQVTLRCSPKSGHDTVSWYQQALGQGPQFIFQYYEEEERQRGNFPDRFSGHQFPNYSSELNVNALLLGDSALYLCASSTGGRGYEQYFGPGTRLTVT.

J is TRBJ2-7 and V is TRBV6-6, with D perhaps TRBD2 (6 bases). This CDR3 is 15 amino acids long. The germline CDR1 and CDR2 sequences are MNHNY and SVGAGI (reference sequence). V shed 2 bases and J shed 4 bases, with 15 bases lying between them. The CDR3 loop reads CASSYPPRGNYEQYF. The CDR3 coding sequence is TGTGCCAGCAGTTACCCCCCCCGGGGGAATTACGAGCAGTACTTC.

The rearrangement uses TRBV7-9 and TRBJ2-7; TRBD1 might be the D (7 bases). This CDR3 spans 13 amino acids. V was clipped by 5 bases and J by 4 bases, with 12 bases between them. In germline, CDR1 is SEHNR, CDR2 FQNEAQ (reference sequence). The CDR3 sequence is CASSAGQLYEQYF. CDR3 in DNA: TGTGCCAGCAGCGCGGGACAGCTATACGAGCAGTACTTC.

The chain couples TRBV28 to TRBJ1-4; 11 bases are shared with TRBD1. In germline, CDR1 is MDHEN, CDR2 SYDVKM. V lost 5 bases to trimming and J lost 4 bases; unmatched junction nucleotides: 3. The CDR3 runs 15 residues. CDR3: CASSTGTGGNEKLFF. The CDR3 nucleotides are TGTGCCAGCAGTACTGGGACAGGGGGTAATGAAAAACTGTTTTTT.

J is TRBJ1-4 and V is TRBV3-1 (or the pseudogene TRBV3-2); D not resolved. In germline, CDR1 is LGHDT, CDR2 YNNKEL (reference sequence). This CDR3 is built from 11 residues. The germline V and J ends were trimmed by 3 bases and 10 bases, with 6 bases remaining between them. CDR3 nucleotide sequence: TGTGCCAGCAGCCAGGGAGGAAAACTGTTTTTT. This encodes CASSQGGKLFF.

This chain's CDR3 is CASSPTSGRPRTDTQYF. CDR3 in DNA: TGTGCCAGCAGCCCGACTAGCGGAAGACCTCGCACAGATACGCAGTATTTT. The rearrangement uses TRBV5-4 and TRBJ2-3; 9 nucleotides match TRBD2. CDR3 length: 17 residues. The trim removed 4 bases at V and 1 base at J, leaving 10 bases unmatched. Germline CDR1 and CDR2: SGHNT and YYREEE (reference sequence).

The gene calls are TRBV6-6 and TRBJ1-1; D is perhaps TRBD1 (6 bases). Per the germline V gene, CDR1 is MNHNY and CDR2 is SVGAGI (reference sequence). The V end lost 2 bases, the J end lost 4 bases, and 14 bases lay between the germline ends. CDR3 length equals 15 residues. CDR3 in DNA: TGTGCCAGCAGTTACCCCAGGGGTGAGGGCACTGAAGCTTTCTTT. The encoded protein is CASSYPRGEGTEAFF.

This clone was observed a handful of times. For the CDR3, the DNA is TGTGCCAGCTCCCGGGACAGGGGCTCTTCTGGAAACACCATATATTTT. This encodes CASSRDRGSSGNTIYF. The V call is TRBV18, the J call TRBJ1-3, with 10 bases matching TRBD1. Germline lookup yields CDR1 KGHSH and CDR2 LQKENI. With 6 bases clipped from V and 1 base from J, the junction kept 6 bases outside the gene matches. The CDR3 spans 16 residues.

The chain links TRBV27 to TRBJ1-2; no reliable D call. Trimming left V 6 bases short and J 5 bases short, with 10 bases between. This CDR3 comprises 12 residues. CDR1 and CDR2 from the germline V gene are MNHEY and SMNVEV (reference sequence). DNA of the CDR3: TGTGCCAGCAGCCCGGGAAGTTATGGCTACACCTTC. As protein: CASSPGSYGYTF.

This clone showed up just once. The chain is built from TRBV28 and TRBJ2-7; TRBD2 might be the D (7 bases). Per the germline V gene, CDR1 is MDHEN and CDR2 is SYDVKM. The V gene lost 8 bases and the J gene lost 3 bases, with 23 bases spanning the gap. This CDR3 contains 16 residues. CDR3 nucleotide sequence: TGTGCCAGCCATCCCAGGGGAGGGAGGGGAATCTACGAGCAGTACTTC. Translating it yields CASHPRGGRGIYEQYF.

In nucleotides, the CDR3 is TGTGCCAGCAGCAAACAAGGTGGGGCGAGGAACACTGAAGCTTTCTTT. Its protein product is CASSKQGGARNTEAFF. The rearrangement uses TRBV7-9 and TRBJ1-1, with a weak D call TRBD1 (5 bases). V was shortened by 5 bases and J by 1 base, with 17 bases between the two germline ends. Germline CDR1 is SEHNR and CDR2 is FQNEAQ (reference sequence). The CDR3 runs to 16 residues.

This sequence joins TRBV2 and TRBJ2-1; 8 bases fit TRBD1. Germline V gives CDR1 SNHLY, CDR2 FYNNEI. The CDR3 loop spans 14 amino acids. V dropped 3 bases and J dropped 7; count of bases not matched to a gene: 5. CDR3 coding DNA: TGTGCCAGCAGTGAGGACAGGGTTGTGAATGAGCAGTTCTTC. Encoded protein: CASSEDRVVNEQFF. The full variable domain, completed using reference TRBV2 and TRBJ2-1, is EPEVTQTPSHQVTQMGQEVILRCVPISNHLYFYWYRQILGQKVEFLVSFYNNEISEKSEIFDDQFSVERPDGSNFTLKIRSTKLEDSAMYFCASSEDRVVNEQFFGPGTRLTVL.

V gene TRBV10-3 combines with J gene TRBJ2-5; D is ambiguous. V was trimmed by 6 bases and J by 2 bases, leaving 7 bases between them. Germline assignment: CDR1 ENHRY and CDR2 SYGVKD. CDR3 length: 12 residues. For the CDR3, the DNA is TGTGCCATCAGAGCAAGTCAAGAGACCCAGTACTTC. Residues: CAIRASQETQYF.

The sample holds a few counts of this clone. The chain uses TRBV24-1 and TRBJ1-5, with 7 positions matching TRBD1. The CDR3 runs to 15 residues. The germline V gene has CDR1 KGHDR and CDR2 SFDVKD. Losses at the gene ends were 3 bases for V and 5 bases for J; bases not matched to a gene: 6. This chain's CDR3 is CATSDRTGRDQPQHF. DNA of the CDR3: TGTGCCACCAGTGATCGGACAGGAAGGGATCAGCCCCAGCATTTT.

This clone appeared once. J is TRBJ2-7 and V is TRBV28, with 13 bases lining up with TRBD2. The germline gives CDR1 MDHEN, CDR2 SYDVKM. With 5 bases clipped from V and 6 bases from J, the junction kept 4 bases outside the gene matches. The CDR3 is 14 amino acids. The CDR3 here is CASSGLAGVTEQYF. The CDR3 nucleotides read TGTGCCAGCAGTGGACTAGCGGGAGTCACCGAGCAGTACTTC.